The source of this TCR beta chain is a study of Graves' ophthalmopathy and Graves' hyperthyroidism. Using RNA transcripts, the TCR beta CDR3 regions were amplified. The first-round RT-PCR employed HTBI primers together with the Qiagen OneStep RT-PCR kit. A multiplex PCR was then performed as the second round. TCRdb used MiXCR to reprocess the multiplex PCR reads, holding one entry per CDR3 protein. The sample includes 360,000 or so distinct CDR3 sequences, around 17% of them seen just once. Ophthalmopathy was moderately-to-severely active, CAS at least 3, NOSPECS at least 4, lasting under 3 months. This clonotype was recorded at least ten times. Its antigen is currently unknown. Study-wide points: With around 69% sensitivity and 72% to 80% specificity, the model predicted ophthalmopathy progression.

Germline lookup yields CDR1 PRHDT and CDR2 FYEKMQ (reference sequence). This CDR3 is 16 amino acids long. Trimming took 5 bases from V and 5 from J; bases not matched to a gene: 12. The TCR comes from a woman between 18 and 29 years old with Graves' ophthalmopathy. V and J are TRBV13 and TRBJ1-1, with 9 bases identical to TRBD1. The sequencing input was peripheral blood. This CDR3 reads CASSARHRGLITEAFF. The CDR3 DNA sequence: TGTGCCAGCAGCGCCCGACACAGGGGGCTAATAACTGAAGCTTTCTTT.